This T cell receptor beta chain was identified during a study of beta chain features in type 1 diabetes. Since all of the isolated RNA was reverse transcribed, expressed TCRB transcripts were what got sequenced. Assay used: immunoSEQ multiplex PCR; TCRdb lists only in-frame clones, some missing. The sample lists fewer than 400,000 clones, around 9.7% occurring once. Trimming pared 2 bases from V and 4 bases from J, leaving 12 bases between. The CDR3 totals 15 residues. Germline CDR1 reads SGHRS; CDR2 reads YFSETQ. Study-wide results and caveats: When Type 1 diabetes patients were examined, their TCRB CDR3s proved moderately but significantly shorter in all four CD4+ subsets. The study left unresolved whether HLA type influences TCRB rearrangement. Shorter templates might be favored by PCR, equally in patients and controls.

This clone was seen repeatedly, ten times or more. Its antigen is still unknown. This specimen includes other DNA sequences encoding the same CDR3. Only one heparinised blood draw was taken per donor, and its volume averaged around 120 mL. V and J are TRBV5-1 and TRBJ2-2; tentatively, D is TRBD1 (5 bases). This receptor was obtained from a man aged 25-40 years with type 1 diabetes. Specimen: central memory CD4+ T cells from blood. This chain's CDR3 is CASSLGTQGTGELFF. In DNA, the CDR3 is TGCGCCAGCAGCTTAGGTACTCAGGGCACCGGGGAGCTGTTTTTT.